This TCR beta chain was documented in a study of T-cell memory formation after mild COVID-19 (dated by TCRdb to about 2021). About the investigation overall: TCR sequence clusters from the two donors were largely donor specific. Longitudinal TCRalpha and TCRbeta repertoire sequencing tracked T-cell clones expanding and contracting after mild COVID-19 in two donors. The cohort was made up of two young adult volunteers, one female and one male, who were previously healthy.

PBMCs were isolated by Ficoll-Paque density gradient centrifugation. Points the paper makes about the study in general: Contracting CD4+ clones were located mainly in the CM and EM memory subsets, whereas CD8+ clones were found to be enriched in EMRA. SARS-CoV-2 specificity of the second-wave clones peaking on day 37 was not confirmed. Clones contracting from day 15 to 85 had balanced CD4/CD8 phenotypes, while a second wave expanding from day 15 to 37 was biased towards CD4+. Only two mild cases were covered by the study, and larger cohorts that include severe cases with pre-infection samples were considered necessary. Some responding clones were found in pre-infection memory, which suggests that pre-existing cross-reactive memory T cells took part in the SARS-CoV-2 response.

The table lists this clonotype with a few counts. Its specific antigen is unknown. The sample holds no much larger clone one base away, and base qualities are not on file. Data came from an Illumina NovaSeq 6000. TCRalpha and TCRbeta cDNA libraries were constructed by 5'RACE with constant-segment primers, with sample barcodes and unique molecular identifiers being introduced. RNA was extracted from every sample with Trizol reagent. Library amplification was performed in two PCR steps, and a second sample barcode and Illumina TruSeq adapters were introduced in the second step. The libraries were sequenced on an Illumina NovaSeq using 2 x 150 bp paired-end reads. The authors processed their data as follows. Reads were demultiplexed and collapsed into UMI-guided consensus sequences with migec v1.2.7. Using mixcr v2.1.11, UMI consensuses were aligned to TRA and TRB V and J templates and then assembled into clonotypes. A clonotype was counted as expanded or contracted only when both edgeR and NoisET called the clonotype significant, with the noise models trained on biological replicates. edgeR calls used a false discovery rate-adjusted p below 0.01 and a log2 fold-change threshold of 1. As an exploratory analysis of dynamics, PCA with hierarchical clustering was applied to max-normalized trajectories of the 1000 most abundant clonotypes. The CD4 or CD8 phenotype of responding clones was assigned using the separately sequenced CD4+ and CD8+ repertoires. TCRdb itself trimmed the public reads at Q25 with fastp, ran MiXCR and retained productive beta chains. Rows are unified per CDR3 protein, each entry keeping the most common DNA and genes. TCRdb's processing, not the authors', yielded these V and J calls. The sample table lists roughly 310,000 distinct CDR3 sequences, more than 15% of them with a count of one. Together, the top ten hold around 20% of the sample.

The sequence derives from a man aged 18 to 35 who had mild COVID-19 (a few samples of this study predate the infection). The sample titles of this study are shuffled in the database, so cell type and time point are left out; the donor was told from shared clones. The sequenced material came from PBMCs or a T cell subset sorted from them (not recorded which).

The CDR3 region has the sequence CASSLAASSEQYF. Read as DNA, the sequence is TGTGCCAGCAGCTTAGCGGCCAGTTCCGAGCAGTACTTC. This receptor chain uses TRBV11-2 and TRBJ2-7; a confident D gene designation cannot be given. The germline V gene specifies SGHAT as CDR1 and FQNNGV as CDR2. The CDR3 covers 13 residues, taking in both the cysteine and the phenylalanine. The read is trimmed to its CDR3 DNA, 39 bases read in frame from base 1. The junction carries 10 bases between V and J, which are trimmed by 1 base and 6 bases respectively.